The 16 T cell receptor beta chains below come from one sample, sequenced in a study of blood T cell repertoires in COVID-19. Libraries were prepared by immunoSEQ multiplex PCR; TCRdb keeps only in-frame clonotypes and omits some of them. This sample has 180,000 or so clones; approximately 80% occur once, and the top ten carry roughly 15%. The sample taken for sequencing was peripheral blood. Source of these receptors: a woman aged 65 to 85 with COVID-19, enrolled during active disease.

The rearrangement joins TRBV19 to TRBJ2-1, with 8 positions matching TRBD1. The CDR3 is 16 amino acids. Per the germline V gene, CDR1 is LNHDA and CDR2 is SQIVND (reference sequence). Germline trimming cut 3 bases from V and 3 bases from J; bases unmatched to any gene: 7. CDR3 region: CASSILDRVLYNEQFF. CDR3 sequence (DNA): TGTGCCAGTAGTATTCTGGACAGGGTCCTCTACAATGAGCAGTTCTTC.

The genes are TRBV2 and TRBJ1-1; no definite D call. The germline V gene encodes CDR1 SNHLY and CDR2 FYNNEI. The V end lost 7 bases, the J end lost 1 base, and 19 bases lay between the germline ends. CDR3 length: 16 residues. CDR3: CASMKSEGRGNTEAFF. For the CDR3, the DNA is TGTGCCAGCATGAAAAGTGAGGGTCGGGGGAACACTGAAGCTTTCTTT.

In this sample, this clone turned up once. J is TRBJ1-5 and V is TRBV4-1; no firm D call. Germline V gene lookup returns CDR1 MGHRA and CDR2 YSYEKL. The V end was cut by 2 bases, the J end by 4 bases, with 18 bases between. CDR3 length equals 17 residues. The CDR3, as DNA: TGCGCCAGCAGCCAACCTTCCGGGAAAGGGTGGAATCAGCCCCAGCATTTT. Translated: CASSQPSGKGWNQPQHF.

The rearrangement joins TRBV6-1 to TRBJ2-1; TRBD1 aligns across 9 bases. There are 17 residues in the CDR3. The V gene's germline CDR1 is MNHNS and CDR2 SASEGT. The trim removed 4 bases at V and 2 bases at J, leaving 9 bases unmatched. The CDR3 DNA follows: TGTGCCAGCAGTGGGACAGGGGTTCCCATAACCTACAATGAGCAGTTCTTC. Translated, it gives CASSGTGVPITYNEQFF.

The chain recombines TRBV28 with TRBJ1-5; 9 nucleotides align to TRBD1. Germline-derived CDR1 and CDR2 are MDHEN and SYDVKM. The J segment lost 7 bases and the V segment lost 5 bases, leaving 9 bases of the junction unmatched. The CDR3 spans 15 residues. The CDR3 nucleotides read TGTGCCAGCAGTAGGGACAGGGCCAAACTCCAGCCCCAGCATTTT. Protein product: CASSRDRAKLQPQHF.

This clone was counted a single time. The chain uses TRBV6-5 and TRBJ2-1; 11 nucleotides line up with TRBD2. The CDR3 is 14 residues long. Germline CDR1 is MNHEY and CDR2 is SVGAGI. The trim removed 5 bases at V and 5 bases at J, leaving 2 bases unmatched. The CDR3 region has the DNA TGTGCCAGCAGTCGGGGACTAGCGGACAATGAGCAGTTCTTC. This translates into CASSRGLADNEQFF.

The rearrangement links TRBV11-1 to TRBJ2-7, with a possible D match to TRBD1 (5 bases). CDR1 and CDR2 (germline): SGHAT, FQDESV (reference sequence). V dropped 1 base and J dropped 1 base, with 8 bases sitting between them. This CDR3 comprises 14 residues. The CDR3 region has the DNA TGTGCCAGCAGCTTAGGGGGCTCGTCCTACGAGCAGTACGTC. This sequence encodes CASSLGGSSYEQYV.

The rearrangement joins TRBV28 to TRBJ2-1, with 7 nucleotides matching TRBD2. This CDR3 comprises 11 residues. Per the germline V gene, CDR1 is MDHEN and CDR2 is SYDVKM. V shed 8 bases and J 8 bases; nucleotides not matched to a gene: 3. DNA for the CDR3: TGTGCCAGCTCCGGGAGGTATGAGCAGTTCTTC. Protein product: CASSGRYEQFF. The full variable domain, with the rest looked up from reference TRBV28 and TRBJ2-1, is DVKVTQSSRYLVKRTGEKVFLECVQDMDHENMFWYRQDPGLGLRLIYFSYDVKMKEKGDIPEGYSVSREKKERFSLILESASTNQTSMYLCASSGRYEQFFGPGTRLTVL.

The chain uses TRBV19 and TRBJ2-1, with D unclear. From germline, CDR1 is LNHDA and CDR2 SQIVND (reference sequence). This CDR3 has 13 residues. Deletions cut 4 bases from V and 7 bases from J, with 11 bases between. CDR3 region: CASSTRISNEQFF. DNA for the CDR3: TGTGCCAGTAGTACCCGAATTAGTAATGAGCAGTTCTTC.

This chain joins TRBV6-1 and TRBJ1-5; TRBD1 matches 9 bases. This CDR3 is 14 amino acids long. In germline, CDR1 is MNHNS, CDR2 SASEGT. Trimming took 3 bases from V and 7 from J; bases not matched to a gene: 4. This chain's CDR3 is CASSETDRGQPQHF. The CDR3 DNA reads as TGTGCCAGCAGTGAGACTGACAGGGGGCAGCCCCAGCATTTT.

V is TRBV12-5 and J is TRBJ1-1, with 8 nucleotides matching TRBD1. In germline, CDR1 is LGHNT, CDR2 FRNRAP. Trimming cost V 3 bases and J 9 bases; bases outside gene matches: 3. This CDR3 has 12 residues. CDR3 DNA sequence: TGTGCTAGTGGTTTCCCAGGGGGCAAAGCTTTCTTT. Protein sequence: CASGFPGGKAFF.

This clone was observed a single time. The chain carries TRBV27 and TRBJ1-5; TRBD1 is a possible D gene (6 bases). The CDR3 covers 15 residues. The V gene's germline CDR1 is MNHEY and CDR2 SMNVEV (reference sequence). With 7 bases removed from V and 4 bases from J, the gap between germline ends came to 17 bases. The CDR3 bases are TGTGCCAGCAACAATCCTGACAGGCGTAATCAGCCCCAGCATTTT. Translated: CASNNPDRRNQPQHF.

V is TRBV30 and J is TRBJ1-3; 8 bases line up with TRBD1. V lost 4 bases and J lost 6; bases outside the gene matches: 8. CDR3 size: 14 residues. Germline assignment: CDR1 GTSNPN and CDR2 SVGIG (reference sequence). This CDR3 is CAWTGGASINTIYF. The CDR3 nucleotides are TGTGCCTGGACAGGGGGCGCAAGTATAAACACCATATATTTT.

This chain uses TRBV28 with TRBJ1-5; D is ambiguous. Trimming removed 2 bases from V and 0 bases from J, with 17 bases in between. The CDR3 totals 18 residues. Germline assignment: CDR1 MDHEN and CDR2 SYDVKM. Written as DNA, the CDR3 is TGTGCCAGCAGTTTACCCCCAGGCGGGTCGTATAGCAATCAGCCCCAGCATTTT. Protein sequence: CASSLPPGGSYSNQPQHF.

A single count supports this clone. This chain links TRBV28 with TRBJ1-2; weak D call: TRBD1 (5 bases). CDR1 and CDR2 from the germline V gene are MDHEN and SYDVKM. The CDR3 extends over 16 amino acids. Trimming pared 4 bases from V and 8 bases from J, leaving 23 bases between. The DNA of the CDR3 is TGTGCCAGCAGTTCCTACCTAGGGGTCCAATATAGGGGCTACACCTTC. This sequence encodes CASSSYLGVQYRGYTF.

Concerning this clone: The sample carries other DNA sequences with the same CDR3. The DNA of the CDR3 is TGTGCCAGCAGTGAAGCGGTCGCAGGCAAAGAGACCCAGTACTTC. Protein product: CASSEAVAGKETQYF. This chain uses TRBV2 with TRBJ2-5, with no clear D. Per germline, CDR1 SNHLY and CDR2 FYNNEI. CDR3 size: 15 residues. Trimming took off 0 bases at V and 3 bases at J, with 11 bases between the two ends.